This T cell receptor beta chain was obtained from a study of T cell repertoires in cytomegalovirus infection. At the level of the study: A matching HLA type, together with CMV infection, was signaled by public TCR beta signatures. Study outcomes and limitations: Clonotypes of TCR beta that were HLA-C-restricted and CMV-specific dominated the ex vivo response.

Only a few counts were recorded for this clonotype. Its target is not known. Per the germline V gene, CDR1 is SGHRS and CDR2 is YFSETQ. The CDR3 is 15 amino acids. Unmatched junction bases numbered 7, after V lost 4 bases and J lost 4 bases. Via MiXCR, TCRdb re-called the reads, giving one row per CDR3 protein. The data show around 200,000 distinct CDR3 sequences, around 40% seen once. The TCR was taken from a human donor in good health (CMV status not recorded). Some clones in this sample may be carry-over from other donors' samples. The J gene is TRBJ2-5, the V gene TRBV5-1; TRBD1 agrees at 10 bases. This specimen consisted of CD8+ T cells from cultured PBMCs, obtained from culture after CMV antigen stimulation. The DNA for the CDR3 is TGCGCCAGCAGCGCGAGGACAGGGGGAGGAGAGACCCAGTACTTC. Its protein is CASSARTGGGETQYF.